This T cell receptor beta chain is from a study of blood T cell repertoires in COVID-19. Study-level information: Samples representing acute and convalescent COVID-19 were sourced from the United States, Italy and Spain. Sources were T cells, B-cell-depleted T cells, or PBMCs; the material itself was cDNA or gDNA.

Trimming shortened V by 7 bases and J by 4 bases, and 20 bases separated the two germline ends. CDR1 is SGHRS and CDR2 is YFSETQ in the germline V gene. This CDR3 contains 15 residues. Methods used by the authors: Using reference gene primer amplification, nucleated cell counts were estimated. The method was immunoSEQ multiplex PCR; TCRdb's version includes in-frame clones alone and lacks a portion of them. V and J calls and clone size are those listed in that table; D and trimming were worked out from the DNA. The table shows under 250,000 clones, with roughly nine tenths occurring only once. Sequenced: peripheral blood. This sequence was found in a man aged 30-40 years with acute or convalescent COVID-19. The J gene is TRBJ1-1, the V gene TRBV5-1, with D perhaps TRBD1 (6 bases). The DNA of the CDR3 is TGCGCCAGCGGAGGAGGGCGGGGGGCAAGCACTGAAGCTTTCTTT. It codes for CASGGGRGASTEAFF.